A single sample gave rise to the 25 T cell receptor beta chains below, sequenced in a study of cytomegalovirus exposure and HLA in healthy donors. The PCR had 60 Vbeta and 13 Jbeta primers. Sequencing used immunoSEQ multiplex PCR; TCRdb keeps in-frame clones, though not all of them. The profile shows over 150,000 clones, 80% to 90% of them singletons. Material: PBMCs. These receptors all stem from a woman in her fifties or sixties in good health and CMV-seronegative.

The J gene is TRBJ1-1, the V gene TRBV27; D is unclear. Germline V gene data show CDR1 as MNHEY and CDR2 as SMNVEV (reference sequence). This CDR3 comprises 13 residues. Trimming took 5 bases from V and 10 from J, leaving 17 bases between them. CDR3 bases: TGTGCCAGCAGTCCAACCGGGGTGCGGGGAGCTTTCTTT. It is translated as CASSPTGVRGAFF.

This clone was recorded once. The chain uses TRBV19 and TRBJ1-2; TRBD1 agrees at 8 bases. Trimming removed 6 bases from V and 0 bases from J; junction bases left unmatched: 6. In germline, CDR1 is LNHDA, CDR2 SQIVND (reference sequence). CDR3 length: 15 residues. The DNA for the CDR3 is TGTGCCAGTAGCGACCAGGGGGCGACTAACTATGGCTACACCTTC. This sequence encodes CASSDQGATNYGYTF.

This clone was picked up a small number of times. The chain recombines TRBV4-1 with TRBJ1-2, with 7 bases that match TRBD1. CDR1 and CDR2 (germline): MGHRA, YSYEKL. The V and J ends lost 1 base and 4 bases, in that order; junction bases with no gene match: 18. The CDR3 sequence is 19 residues long. The CDR3 sequence: CASSQVARMGRQGFYGYTF. CDR3 nucleotide sequence: TGCGCCAGCAGCCAAGTTGCCCGGATGGGGAGACAGGGATTCTATGGCTACACCTTC.

The CDR3 loop is CSARRENGYTF. For the CDR3, the DNA is TGCAGTGCTAGAAGAGAGAATGGCTACACCTTC. The chain employs TRBV20-1 and TRBJ1-2; D ambiguous. CDR3 size: 11 residues. Germline V gene sequence: CDR1 DFQATT, CDR2 SNEGSKA (reference sequence). V lost 2 bases, J lost 6 bases, and 7 bases lay in between.

V and J are TRBV10-3 and TRBJ1-2; no clear D. V was clipped by 4 bases and J by 7 bases, with 19 bases between them. The CDR3 has 15 residues. In germline, CDR1 is ENHRY, CDR2 SYGVKD. CDR3 in DNA: TGTGCCATCAGTGCTTTGCCCGGGTCGCAAGGTGGCTACACCTTC. This encodes CAISALPGSQGGYTF.

V and J are TRBV6-5 and TRBJ2-7, with D maybe TRBD1 (5 bases). The germline V gene has CDR1 MNHEY and CDR2 SVGAGI. The V end lost 0 bases, the J end lost 1 base, and 7 bases lay between the germline ends. This CDR3 spans 14 amino acids. In DNA, the CDR3 is TGTGCCAGCAGTTACTCTGCAGGGTCCTACGAGCAGTACTTC. Translation: CASSYSAGSYEQYF.

V and J are TRBV28 and TRBJ1-1; 11 bases are a match to TRBD1. This CDR3 has 16 amino acids. The ends lost 3 bases at V and 4 bases at J; junction bases unmatched: 7. Per the germline V gene, CDR1 is MDHEN and CDR2 is SYDVKM. In nucleotides, the CDR3 is TGTGCCAGCAGTTTTTTTCCCGGGACAGGGGGCACTGAAGCTTTCTTT. Its translation is CASSFFPGTGGTEAFF.

The chain employs TRBV7-2 and TRBJ2-2; a possible D gene is TRBD2 (6 bases). Between the trimmed V and J ends, which lost 2 bases and 6 bases, there was a span of 7 bases. Per the germline V gene, CDR1 is SGHTA and CDR2 is FQGNSA. The CDR3 runs 13 residues. Here the CDR3 reads CASSLTSPGELFF. CDR3 DNA sequence: TGTGCCAGCAGCTTAACTAGCCCCGGGGAGCTGTTTTTT.

V gene TRBV28 combines with J gene TRBJ1-2, with D possibly TRBD1 on 5 matching bases. CDR1 is MDHEN, CDR2 SYDVKM, per germline. The CDR3 has 15 amino acids. V lost 7 bases, J lost 2 bases, and 17 bases lay in between. CDR3 nucleotides: TGTGCCAGCAATATACTTGGGGGACTCAACTATGGCTACACCTTC. Protein sequence: CASNILGGLNYGYTF.

This chain joins TRBV28 and TRBJ2-1, with D possibly matching TRBD2 (6 bases). CDR1 MDHEN and CDR2 SYDVKM come from the germline V gene. The CDR3 is 16 residues long. V dropped 4 bases and J dropped 7 bases, with 20 bases sitting between them. The CDR3 region is CASSSASGGLQNEQFF. CDR3 sequence (DNA): TGTGCCAGCAGTTCAGCCTCTGGGGGACTCCAGAATGAGCAGTTCTTC.

The V gene is TRBV19, the J gene TRBJ1-4, with D possibly TRBD1 on 6 matching bases. Germline V gene data show CDR1 as LNHDA and CDR2 as SQIVND (reference sequence). Trimming removed 5 bases from V and 8 bases from J, with 18 bases in between. The CDR3 has 15 residues. The CDR3 nucleotides read TGTGCCAGTAGTCCAAGTGGCGGGGGCTTCGAAAAACTGTTTTTT. Amino acid sequence: CASSPSGGGFEKLFF.

The CDR3 here is CASSNRGSGNTIYF. The CDR3 nucleotides are TGTGCCAGCAGCAACAGGGGATCTGGAAACACCATATATTTT. The chain has TRBV6-1 and TRBJ1-3; 7 bases fit TRBD1. This CDR3 comprises 14 residues. J was trimmed by 1 base and V by 6 bases; bases with no gene match: 3. Looked up from germline, CDR1 is MNHNS and CDR2 is SASEGT.

The V gene is TRBV30, the J gene TRBJ2-1; D is unresolved. Looked up from germline, CDR1 is GTSNPN and CDR2 is SVGIG (reference sequence). CDR3 length: 12 residues. V was clipped by 0 bases and J by 9 bases, with 9 bases between them. CDR3: CAWSVQVSEQFF. CDR3 DNA sequence: TGTGCCTGGAGTGTCCAGGTTAGTGAGCAGTTCTTC.

The chain uses TRBV12-5 and TRBJ2-1, with 7 bases aligning to TRBD1. The CDR3 has 16 residues. Germline-derived CDR1 and CDR2 are LGHNT and FRNRAP. V gave up 3 bases and J gave up 0 bases; unmatched junction bases: 5. In DNA form, the CDR3 reads TGTGCTAGTGGTTTAGGTTGGGACAGCTCCTACAATGAGCAGTTCTTC. Its protein is CASGLGWDSSYNEQFF. Full variable domain (missing parts from reference TRBV12-5 and TRBJ2-1): DARVTQTPRHKVTEMGQEVTMRCQPILGHNTVFWYRQTMMQGLELLAYFRNRAPLDDSGMPKDRFSAEMPDATLATLKIQPSEPRDSAVYFCASGLGWDSSYNEQFFGPGTRLTVL.

V and J are TRBV4-2 and TRBJ2-7; the match to TRBD1 covers 10 bases. J lost 7 bases, V lost 2 bases, and 17 bases had no gene match. The CDR3 contains 18 residues. Germline V lookup: CDR1 LGHNA, CDR2 YNFKEQ. The CDR3 loop is CASSQTLGQGDPVREQYF. The CDR3 DNA sequence: TGTGCCAGCAGCCAAACCTTAGGACAGGGGGATCCTGTTAGGGAGCAGTACTTC.

CDR3 loop: CASSPPGQGGRYEQYF. In nucleotides, the CDR3 is TGTGCCAGCTCACCGCCCGGACAGGGAGGAAGGTACGAGCAGTACTTC. The chain has TRBV18 and TRBJ2-7; 8 nucleotides agree with TRBD1. This CDR3 is built from 16 residues. V dropped 3 bases and J dropped 4; count of bases not matched to a gene: 11. Germline V CDR1 and CDR2: KGHSH, LQKENI. The whole variable domain, remainder taken from reference TRBV18 and TRBJ2-7, is NAGVMQNPRHLVRRRGQEARLRCSPMKGHSHVYWYRQLPEEGLKFMVYLQKENIIDESGMPKERFSAEFPKEGPSILRIQQVVRGDSAAYFCASSPPGQGGRYEQYFGPGTRLTVT.

This chain connects TRBV9 to TRBJ2-7; the match to TRBD1 covers 10 bases. In germline, CDR1 is SGDLS, CDR2 YYNGEE. The CDR3 is made up of 15 amino acids. V lost 3 bases, J lost 2 bases, and 5 bases stayed unmatched. The CDR3 sequence: CASSAFGTGAYEQYF. CDR3 in DNA: TGTGCCAGCAGCGCCTTCGGGACAGGGGCCTACGAGCAGTACTTC.

This clone was observed a single time. This sequence joins TRBV7-2 and TRBJ2-7; the match to TRBD2 covers 10 bases. The length of the CDR3 is 15 residues. The junction had 5 bases not matched to a gene; V was cut back by 0 bases and J by 6 bases. Germline values: CDR1 SGHTA, CDR2 FQGNSA. Here the CDR3 reads CASSLAAGGQSEQYF. The CDR3 coding sequence is TGTGCCAGCAGCTTAGCAGCGGGGGGGCAGAGCGAGCAGTACTTC.

In its sample, this clone was seen a few times. V and J are TRBV13 and TRBJ2-7; 7 positions agree with TRBD1. V was pared by 5 bases and J by 5 bases, with 9 bases of the junction left unmatched. The germline V gene has CDR1 PRHDT and CDR2 FYEKMQ (reference sequence). This CDR3 comprises 14 residues. CDR3 coding DNA: TGTGCCAGCAGCCGACAGGGAAAGGCGCACGAGCAGTACTTC. Amino acids: CASSRQGKAHEQYF.

This chain joins TRBV11-3 and TRBJ2-3, with D tentatively TRBD2 (7 bases). The V end lost 5 bases, the J end lost 2 bases, and 14 bases lay between the germline ends. CDR3 length: 15 residues. CDR1 is SGHNT, CDR2 YENEEA, per germline. The CDR3 sequence: CASSQRGGDTDTQYF. The CDR3 bases are TGTGCCAGCAGCCAACGAGGGGGGGACACAGATACGCAGTATTTT.

The gene calls are TRBV7-2 and TRBJ1-3, with D hard to call. Per the germline V gene, CDR1 is SGHTA and CDR2 is FQGNSA. The germline V and J ends were trimmed by 4 bases and 4 bases, with 20 bases remaining between them. This CDR3 comprises 17 residues. CDR3 coding DNA: TGTGCCAGCAGCTATTTCGGGGTAAAGTTAGGCGGAAACACCATATATTTT. It codes for CASSYFGVKLGGNTIYF. The full variable domain, in which reference TRBV7-2 and TRBJ1-3 provide the parts outside the CDR3, is GAGVSQSPSNKVTEKGKDVELRCDPISGHTALYWYRQSLGQGLEFLIYFQGNSAPDKSGLPSDRFSAERTGGSVSTLTIQRTQQEDSAVYLCASSYFGVKLGGNTIYFGEGSWLTVV.

The chain recombines TRBV6-6 with TRBJ1-1; D is possibly TRBD1 (6 bases). Germline CDR1 and CDR2: MNHNY and SVGAGI (reference sequence). V dropped 6 bases and J dropped 3 bases, with 11 bases sitting between them. This CDR3 spans 13 amino acids. The CDR3 DNA sequence: TGTGCCAGCAGGAGGGGGAGCGACACTGAAGCTTTCTTT. Its protein is CASRRGSDTEAFF.

The chain uses TRBV10-3 and TRBJ2-7; maybe TRBD1 (6 bases). CDR1 and CDR2 (germline): ENHRY, SYGVKD. This CDR3 is 12 amino acids long. Trimming removed 3 bases at V and 3 bases at J, with 6 bases between. CDR3 in DNA: TGTGCCATCAGTGAACAGGGCTACGAGCAGTACTTC. Translation: CAISEQGYEQYF.

This chain uses TRBV5-6 with TRBJ2-3, with D possibly TRBD2 on 5 matching bases. Between the trimmed V and J ends, which lost 4 bases and 3 bases, there was a span of 9 bases. Germline values: CDR1 SGHDT, CDR2 YYEEEE. The CDR3 runs 13 residues. CDR3 sequence reads: CASSGGLTDTQYF. For the CDR3, the DNA is TGTGCCAGCAGCGGCGGGCTGACAGATACGCAGTATTTT.

CDR3 in DNA: TGTGCCAGCAGTGAACTACTAGCGGGAGGCTCCCGACAAGAGACCCAGTACTTC. Its protein product is CASSELLAGGSRQETQYF. V is TRBV25-1 and J is TRBJ2-5; TRBD2 matches at 12 bases. This CDR3 comprises 18 residues. The germline CDR1 and CDR2 sequences are MGHDK and SYGVNS. The V segment lost 2 bases and the J segment 2 bases; nucleotides outside the gene matches: 9.